What follows are 31 T cell receptor beta chains derived from one specimen sequenced in a study of cytomegalovirus exposure and HLA in healthy donors. Profiling relied on immunoSEQ multiplex PCR, and the TCRdb table lists in-frame clones only, not all of them. The table lists about 95,000 clones, 85% of them singletons. The sequencing input was PBMCs. The receptors shown here come from a man younger than 30 in good health and CMV-seropositive.

This clone was picked up a small number of times. This sequence joins TRBV7-9 and TRBJ2-5, with 7 bases aligning to TRBD1. Germline V gives CDR1 SEHNR, CDR2 FQNEAQ (reference sequence). This CDR3 is built from 13 residues. The J segment lost 5 bases and the V segment lost 5 bases, leaving 5 bases of the junction unmatched. CDR3: CASSLTGAETQYF. CDR3 nucleotide sequence: TGTGCCAGCAGCCTCACAGGGGCGGAGACCCAGTACTTC.

The chain recombines TRBV27 with TRBJ2-3; the match to TRBD2 covers 13 bases. Trimming cost V 5 bases and J 3 bases; bases outside gene matches: 5. This CDR3 has 16 amino acids. From germline, CDR1 is MNHEY and CDR2 SMNVEV (reference sequence). The CDR3 DNA is TGTGCCAGCAGTCTGAGACTAGCGGGAGGAACAGATACGCAGTATTTT. Its translation is CASSLRLAGGTDTQYF.

The chain carries TRBV11-3 and TRBJ2-3; D possibly corresponds to TRBD1 (7 bases). Germline V gene sequence: CDR1 SGHNT, CDR2 YENEEA. The CDR3 covers 15 residues. The V and J ends lost 3 bases and 4 bases respectively, with 14 bases between them. CDR3 protein: CASSFSGGGADTQYF. The CDR3 DNA follows: TGTGCCAGCAGCTTTAGTGGAGGGGGCGCAGATACGCAGTATTTT.

The chain couples TRBV29-1 to TRBJ2-5; D is undetermined. Per the germline V gene, CDR1 is SQVTM and CDR2 is ANQGSEA. Trimming cost V 3 bases and J 5 bases, with 16 bases left between them. The CDR3 has 14 amino acids. As DNA, the CDR3 is TGCAGCGTTGAGGCCGGATTCGTCAGGGAGACCCAGTACTTC. Its protein is CSVEAGFVRETQYF.

The V call is TRBV4-1, the J call TRBJ1-3; D ambiguous. This CDR3 has 15 residues. The V end lost 1 base, the J end lost 4 bases, and 11 bases lay between the germline ends. In germline, CDR1 is MGHRA, CDR2 YSYEKL. CDR3 in DNA: TGCGCCAGCAGCCAAGTTGTGGTTACAGGAAACACCATATATTTT. Translation gives CASSQVVVTGNTIYF.

This clone appeared a single time. The rearrangement links TRBV5-4 to TRBJ1-1; TRBD1 matches at 7 bases. Germline loops: CDR1 SGHNT, CDR2 YYREEE (reference sequence). The CDR3 consists of 15 residues. V was pared by 0 bases and J by 4 bases, with 6 bases of the junction left unmatched. The CDR3 DNA sequence: TGTGCCAGCAGCTTGGAGGAGGGGGCGGCCACTGAAGCTTTCTTT. Translation gives CASSLEEGAATEAFF.

The chain has TRBV28 and TRBJ2-2, with 7 bases matching TRBD1. The V gene's germline CDR1 is MDHEN and CDR2 SYDVKM. The V gene end was trimmed by 6 bases and the J gene end by 3 bases; junction bases not matched to a gene: 4. This CDR3 region has 14 residues. The CDR3 spells CASRPGQYTGELFF. CDR3 in DNA: TGTGCCAGCAGACCGGGACAGTACACCGGGGAGCTGTTTTTT. Full variable domain (rest looked up from reference TRBV28 and TRBJ2-2): DVKVTQSSRYLVKRTGEKVFLECVQDMDHENMFWYRQDPGLGLRLIYFSYDVKMKEKGDIPEGYSVSREKKERFSLILESASTNQTSMYLCASRPGQYTGELFFGEGSRLTVL.

The gene calls are TRBV10-3 and TRBJ1-2; weak D call: TRBD1 (6 bases). The germline V gene has CDR1 ENHRY and CDR2 SYGVKD. The CDR3 consists of 15 residues. The V end was cut by 6 bases, the J end by 0 bases, with 14 bases between. The CDR3 coding sequence is TGTGCCATCAGGCAGGGGACGATGTCTAACTATGGCTACACCTTC. It translates to CAIRQGTMSNYGYTF.

This clone was seen a single time. The chain couples TRBV9 to TRBJ2-7; the match to TRBD1 covers 10 bases. With 0 bases clipped from V and 4 bases from J, the junction kept 4 bases outside the gene matches. CDR3 length: 15 amino acids. Germline V gene data show CDR1 as SGDLS and CDR2 as YYNGEE. CDR3 amino acids: CASSVGDRGQYEQYF. The CDR3 nucleotides read TGTGCCAGCAGCGTAGGGGACAGGGGACAGTACGAGCAGTACTTC.

The chain uses TRBV14 and TRBJ2-7, with 12 bases lining up with TRBD2. The germline gives CDR1 SGHDN, CDR2 FVKESK. V shed 4 bases and J 2 bases; nucleotides not matched to a gene: 3. The CDR3 is 15 amino acids. DNA of the CDR3: TGTGCCAGCAGCCGTACTAGCGGGAGGACCTACGAGCAGTACTTC. Its translation is CASSRTSGRTYEQYF. Filled out from reference TRBV14 and TRBJ2-7, the complete variable domain reads EAGVTQFPSHSVIEKGQTVTLRCDPISGHDNLYWYRRVMGKEIKFLLHFVKESKQDESGMPNNRFLAERTGGTYSTLKVQPAELEDSGVYFCASSRTSGRTYEQYFGPGTRLTVT.

CDR3: CASSLAFENRENTEAFF. In nucleotides, the CDR3 is TGTGCCAGCAGCTTAGCATTTGAAAATCGGGAGAACACTGAAGCTTTCTTT. The rearrangement uses TRBV7-9 and TRBJ1-1; D unclear. Trimming left V 0 bases short and J 1 base short, with 15 bases between. The CDR3 is 17 amino acids. Germline CDR1 SEHNR, CDR2 FQNEAQ (reference sequence).

This chain connects TRBV4-2 to TRBJ2-5; TRBD2 matches at 8 bases. This CDR3 has 16 residues. V lost 1 base, J lost 4 bases, and 8 bases stayed unmatched. From germline, CDR1 is LGHNA and CDR2 YNFKEQ. This chain's CDR3 is CASSQAGRDIAETQYF. CDR3 DNA: TGTGCCAGCAGCCAAGCCGGGAGGGACATCGCAGAGACCCAGTACTTC.

The chain recombines TRBV5-6 with TRBJ2-5; 8 positions agree with TRBD2. CDR1 and CDR2 (germline): SGHDT, YYEEEE. With V trimmed by 5 bases and J by 0 bases, 3 bases remained unmatched. The CDR3 is 14 residues long. Here the CDR3 DNA reads TGTGCCAGCAGGTCGGGGGGGCACCAAGAGACCCAGTACTTC. Its translation: CASRSGGHQETQYF. The whole variable domain, remainder taken from reference TRBV5-6 and TRBJ2-5, is DAGVTQSPTHLIKTRGQQVTLRCSPKSGHDTVSWYQQALGQGPQFIFQYYEEEERQRGNFPDRFSGHQFPNYSSELNVNALLLGDSALYLCASRSGGHQETQYFGPGTRLLVL.

The chain is built from TRBV28 and TRBJ1-5, with D possibly TRBD1 on 5 matching bases. CDR1 is MDHEN and CDR2 is SYDVKM in the germline V gene. This CDR3 spans 14 amino acids. Trimming took 7 bases from V and 5 from J, leaving 15 bases between them. In DNA, the CDR3 is TGTGCCAGCACCATGGGCAGGGCGGATCAGCCCCAGCATTTT. It translates to CASTMGRADQPQHF.

The chain is built from TRBV4-1 and TRBJ1-2; D is unclear. V lost 0 bases and J 3 bases, leaving 8 bases between the germline ends. The CDR3 has 14 amino acids. Looked up from germline, CDR1 is MGHRA and CDR2 is YSYEKL. The CDR3 sequence: CASSQESGYYGYTF. The CDR3 DNA reads TGCGCCAGCAGCCAAGAATCAGGATACTATGGCTACACCTTC.

The chain links TRBV5-1 to TRBJ2-2; no clear D. CDR1 and CDR2 (germline): SGHRS, YFSETQ. The CDR3 totals 14 residues. V was shortened by 0 bases and J by 1 base, with 4 bases between the two germline ends. The CDR3 sequence is CASSLDGNTGELFF. Here the CDR3 DNA reads TGCGCCAGCAGCTTGGACGGGAACACCGGGGAGCTGTTTTTT.

The rearrangement uses TRBV21-1 and TRBJ2-3; the D segment call TRBD1 is taken from the table without a DNA check. TRBV21-1 is tagged as a pseudogene. CDR3 length: 18 residues. Here the CDR3 DNA reads TGTGCCAGCAGCAAGATTAAGGATAGCCGACAGGTCACAGATACGCAGTATTTT. Translated, it gives CASSKIKDSRQVTDTQYF.

V and J are TRBV30 and TRBJ1-3; TRBD1 might be the D (6 bases). Germline V gives CDR1 GTSNPN, CDR2 SVGIG (reference sequence). The CDR3 has 14 amino acids. V lost 3 bases and J lost 2, with 11 bases in between. In DNA form, the CDR3 reads TGTGCCTGGAGGAGGACAGAGCCTGGAAACACCATATATTTT. Translating gives CAWRRTEPGNTIYF.

The chain couples TRBV7-9 to TRBJ1-3, with D tentatively TRBD1 (6 bases). Germline CDR1 is SEHNR and CDR2 is FQNEAQ (reference sequence). V was pared by 5 bases and J by 0 bases, with 17 bases between. CDR3 length equals 17 residues. CDR3 nucleotide sequence: TGTGCCAGCAGCCCACGTCCCGGGACACGCTCTGGAAACACCATATATTTT. Encoded protein: CASSPRPGTRSGNTIYF. The full variable domain, completed using reference TRBV7-9 and TRBJ1-3, is DTGVSQNPRHKITKRGQNVTFRCDPISEHNRLYWYRQTLGQGPEFLTYFQNEAQLEKSRLLSDRFSAERPKGSFSTLEIQRTEQGDSAMYLCASSPRPGTRSGNTIYFGEGSWLTVV.

The chain carries TRBV9 and TRBJ2-5; tentatively, D is TRBD1 (6 bases). The CDR3 is 14 residues long. V lost 0 bases and J lost 5, with 11 bases in between. Germline V gives CDR1 SGDLS, CDR2 YYNGEE. CDR3 DNA: TGTGCCAGCAGCGTAGACCACGGACAGGAGACCCAGTACTTC. Translated, it gives CASSVDHGQETQYF.

The rearrangement uses TRBV2 and TRBJ2-5, with TRBD2 identical over 9 bases. After removal of 9 bases from V and 4 bases from J, the junction contained 6 bases not matched to a gene. CDR1 is SNHLY and CDR2 is FYNNEI in the germline V gene. The CDR3 is 13 amino acids. Written as DNA, the CDR3 is TGTGCCAGTAAGAAACTAGCGGGAGAGACCCAGTACTTC. Translated, it gives CASKKLAGETQYF.

In this sample, this clone turned up once. The rearrangement joins TRBV7-2 to TRBJ2-7; TRBD2 matches 8 bases. V lost 3 bases, J lost 0 bases, and 7 bases stayed unmatched. Germline V gene sequence: CDR1 SGHTA, CDR2 FQGNSA. The CDR3 contains 16 residues. The CDR3, as DNA: TGTGCCAGCAGCTTCACCCCGGGGGGGAGCTCCTACGAGCAGTACTTC. Its protein is CASSFTPGGSSYEQYF.

The genes are TRBV5-4 and TRBJ2-7; a weak D match, TRBD1 (5 bases). The germline gives CDR1 SGHNT, CDR2 YYREEE (reference sequence). V gave up 1 base and J gave up 4 bases, with 24 bases separating them. The CDR3 runs 18 residues. This CDR3 is CASSLPWGPEGVIYEQYF. The CDR3 DNA is TGTGCCAGCAGCTTGCCTTGGGGCCCCGAAGGGGTGATTTACGAGCAGTACTTC.

The chain is built from TRBV9 and TRBJ1-2; 7 bases are a match to TRBD1. The germline CDR1 and CDR2 sequences are SGDLS and YYNGEE. This CDR3 contains 13 residues. Germline trimming cut 3 bases from V and 2 bases from J; bases unmatched to any gene: 1. The CDR3, as DNA: TGTGCCAGCAGCGCGACAGGGAACTATGGCTACACCTTC. It specifies CASSATGNYGYTF.

V usage is TRBV30 and J usage is TRBJ1-1, with D possibly TRBD1 on 5 matching bases. Trimming shortened V by 5 bases and J by 11 bases, and 12 bases separated the two germline ends. The CDR3 loop spans 10 amino acids. Per germline, CDR1 GTSNPN and CDR2 SVGIG (reference sequence). CDR3 region: CAWARTYAFF. The DNA of the CDR3 is TGTGCCTGGGCCCGGACATATGCTTTCTTT.

The chain uses TRBV4-1 and TRBJ2-7; 8 nucleotides align to TRBD2. With 0 bases clipped from V and 2 bases from J, the junction kept 15 bases outside the gene matches. The CDR3 is 19 amino acids. The germline V gene encodes CDR1 MGHRA and CDR2 YSYEKL. CDR3 region: CASSQDGGVDWEPAYEQYF. The CDR3 bases are TGCGCCAGCAGCCAAGACGGGGGGGTGGATTGGGAGCCGGCCTACGAGCAGTACTTC.

The rearrangement links TRBV28 to TRBJ2-3; D not certain. From germline, CDR1 is MDHEN and CDR2 SYDVKM. The CDR3 sequence is 12 residues long. V shed 6 bases and J shed 3 bases, with 7 bases lying between them. The CDR3 protein is CASRSGTDTQYF. CDR3 nucleotide sequence: TGTGCCAGCAGGTCAGGAACAGATACGCAGTATTTT.

In its sample, this clone was seen a few times. The gene calls are TRBV28 and TRBJ1-5; 8 nucleotides match TRBD1. In germline, CDR1 is MDHEN, CDR2 SYDVKM. The V and J ends lost 6 bases and 0 bases, in that order; junction bases with no gene match: 13. The CDR3 consists of 18 residues. The CDR3 coding sequence is TGTGCCAGCAGCCCGGACAGGGCGACCTCTTATAGCAATCAGCCCCAGCATTTT. The encoded protein is CASSPDRATSYSNQPQHF.

The V call is TRBV5-1, the J call TRBJ2-3, with 12 positions matching TRBD2. The length of the CDR3 is 17 residues. V gave up 1 base and J gave up 5 bases; unmatched junction bases: 8. Looked up from germline, CDR1 is SGHRS and CDR2 is YFSETQ. The CDR3 sequence: CASSLILAGGPGDTQYF. The CDR3 region has the DNA TGCGCCAGCAGCTTGATCCTAGCGGGAGGGCCCGGAGATACGCAGTATTTT.

The chain employs TRBV28 and TRBJ1-2; D is unresolved. V gave up 6 bases and J gave up 4 bases, with 9 bases separating them. The CDR3 consists of 12 residues. Germline CDR1 is MDHEN and CDR2 is SYDVKM. In DNA, the CDR3 is TGTGCCAGCAGGAGAGGCAGCTATGGCTACACCTTC. It codes for CASRRGSYGYTF.

The rearrangement joins TRBV19 to TRBJ1-5, with D hard to call. From germline, CDR1 is LNHDA and CDR2 SQIVND (reference sequence). V was cut by 6 bases and J by 0 bases, with 3 bases left in between. The CDR3 spans 12 residues. The CDR3 DNA sequence: TGTGCCAGTAGCGGTAGCAATCAGCCCCAGCATTTT. This sequence encodes CASSGSNQPQHF.